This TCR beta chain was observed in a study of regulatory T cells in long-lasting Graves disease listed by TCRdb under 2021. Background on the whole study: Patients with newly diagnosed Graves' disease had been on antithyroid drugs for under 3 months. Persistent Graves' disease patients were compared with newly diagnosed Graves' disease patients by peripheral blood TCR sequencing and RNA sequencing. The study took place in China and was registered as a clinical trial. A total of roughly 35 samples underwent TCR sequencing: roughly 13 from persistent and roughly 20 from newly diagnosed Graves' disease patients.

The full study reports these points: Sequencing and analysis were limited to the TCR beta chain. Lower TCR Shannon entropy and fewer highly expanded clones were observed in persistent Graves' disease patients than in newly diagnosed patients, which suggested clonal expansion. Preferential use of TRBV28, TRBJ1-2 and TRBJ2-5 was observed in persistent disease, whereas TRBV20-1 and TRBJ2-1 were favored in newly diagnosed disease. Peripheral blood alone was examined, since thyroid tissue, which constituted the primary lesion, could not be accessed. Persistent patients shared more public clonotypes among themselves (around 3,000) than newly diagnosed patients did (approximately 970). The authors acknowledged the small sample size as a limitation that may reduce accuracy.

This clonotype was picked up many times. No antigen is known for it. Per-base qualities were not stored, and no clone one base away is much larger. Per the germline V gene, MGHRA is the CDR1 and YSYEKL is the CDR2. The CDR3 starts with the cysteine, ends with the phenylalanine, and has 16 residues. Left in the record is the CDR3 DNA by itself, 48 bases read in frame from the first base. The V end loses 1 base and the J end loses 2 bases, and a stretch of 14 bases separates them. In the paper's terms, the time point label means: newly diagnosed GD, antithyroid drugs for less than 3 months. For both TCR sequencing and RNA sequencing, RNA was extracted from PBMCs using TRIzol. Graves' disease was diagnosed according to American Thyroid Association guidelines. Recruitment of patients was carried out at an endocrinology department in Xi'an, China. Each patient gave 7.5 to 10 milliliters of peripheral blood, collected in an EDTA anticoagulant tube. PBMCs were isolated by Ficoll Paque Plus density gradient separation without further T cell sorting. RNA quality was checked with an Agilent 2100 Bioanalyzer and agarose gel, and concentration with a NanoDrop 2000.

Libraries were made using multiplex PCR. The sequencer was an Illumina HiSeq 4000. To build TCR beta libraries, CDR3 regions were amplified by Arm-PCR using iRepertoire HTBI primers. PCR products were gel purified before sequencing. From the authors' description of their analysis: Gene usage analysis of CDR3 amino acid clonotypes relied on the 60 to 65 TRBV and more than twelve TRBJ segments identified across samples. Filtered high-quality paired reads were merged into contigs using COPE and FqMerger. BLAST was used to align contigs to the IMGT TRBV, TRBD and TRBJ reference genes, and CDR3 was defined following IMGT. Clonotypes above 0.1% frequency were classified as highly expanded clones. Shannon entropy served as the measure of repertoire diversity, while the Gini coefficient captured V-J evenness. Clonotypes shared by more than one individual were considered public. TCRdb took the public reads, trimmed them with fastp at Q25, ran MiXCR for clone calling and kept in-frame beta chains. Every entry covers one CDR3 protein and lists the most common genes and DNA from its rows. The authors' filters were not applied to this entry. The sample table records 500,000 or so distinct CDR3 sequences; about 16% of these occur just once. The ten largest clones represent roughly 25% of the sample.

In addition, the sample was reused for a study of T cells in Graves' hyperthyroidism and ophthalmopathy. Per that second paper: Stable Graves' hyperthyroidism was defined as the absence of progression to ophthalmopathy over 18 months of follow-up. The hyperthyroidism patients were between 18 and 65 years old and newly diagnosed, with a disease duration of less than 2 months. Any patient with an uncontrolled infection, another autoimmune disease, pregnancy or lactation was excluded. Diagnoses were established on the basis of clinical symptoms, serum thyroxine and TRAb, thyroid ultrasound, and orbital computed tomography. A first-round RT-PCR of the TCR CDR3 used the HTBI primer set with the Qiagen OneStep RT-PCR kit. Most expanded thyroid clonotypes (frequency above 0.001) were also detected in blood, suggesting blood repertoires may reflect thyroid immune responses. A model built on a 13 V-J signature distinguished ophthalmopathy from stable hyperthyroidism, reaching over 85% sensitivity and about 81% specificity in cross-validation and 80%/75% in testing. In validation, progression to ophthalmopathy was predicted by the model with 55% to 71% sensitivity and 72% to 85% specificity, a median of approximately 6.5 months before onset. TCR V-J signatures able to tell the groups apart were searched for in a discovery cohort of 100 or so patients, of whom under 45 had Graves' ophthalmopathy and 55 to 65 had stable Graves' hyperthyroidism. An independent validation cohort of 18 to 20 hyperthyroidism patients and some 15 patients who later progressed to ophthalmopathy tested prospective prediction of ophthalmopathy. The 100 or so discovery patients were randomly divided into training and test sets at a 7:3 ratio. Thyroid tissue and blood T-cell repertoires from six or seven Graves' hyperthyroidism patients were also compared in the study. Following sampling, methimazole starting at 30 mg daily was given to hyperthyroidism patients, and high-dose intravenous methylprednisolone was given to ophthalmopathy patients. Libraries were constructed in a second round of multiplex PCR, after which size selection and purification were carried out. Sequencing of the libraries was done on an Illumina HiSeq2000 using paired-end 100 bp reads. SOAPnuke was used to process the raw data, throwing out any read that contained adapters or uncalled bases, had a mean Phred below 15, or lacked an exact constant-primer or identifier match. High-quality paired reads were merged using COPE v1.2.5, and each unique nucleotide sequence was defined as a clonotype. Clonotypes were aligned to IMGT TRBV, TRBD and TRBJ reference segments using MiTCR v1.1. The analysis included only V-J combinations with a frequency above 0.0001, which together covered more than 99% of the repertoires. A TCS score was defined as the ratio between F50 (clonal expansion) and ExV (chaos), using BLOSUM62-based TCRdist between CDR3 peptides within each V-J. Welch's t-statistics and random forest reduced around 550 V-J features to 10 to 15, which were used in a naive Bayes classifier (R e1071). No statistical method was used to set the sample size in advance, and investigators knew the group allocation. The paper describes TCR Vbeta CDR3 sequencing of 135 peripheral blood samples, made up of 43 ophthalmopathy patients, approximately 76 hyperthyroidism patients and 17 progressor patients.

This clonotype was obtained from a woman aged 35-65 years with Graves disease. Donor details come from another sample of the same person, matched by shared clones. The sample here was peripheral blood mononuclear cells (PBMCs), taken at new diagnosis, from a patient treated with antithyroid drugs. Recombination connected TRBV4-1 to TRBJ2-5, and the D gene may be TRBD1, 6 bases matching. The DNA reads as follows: TGCGCCAGCAGCCAAGGACTACAGGGCGGGCAAGAGACCCAGTACTTC. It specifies CASSQGLQGGQETQYF.